This T cell receptor (beta chain) was identified during a study of cytomegalovirus exposure and HLA in healthy donors. Study background: The Caucasian-associated ancestry cluster held under 90% of a few hundred genotyped donors.

In the PCR, 60 Vbeta and 13 Jbeta primers were used. Measured with immunoSEQ multiplex PCR; TCRdb has only the in-frame clones, and not every one. The sample includes approximately 130,000 clones, approximately 89% seen only once; the top ten take about 7%. Trimming stripped 8 bases from V and 2 bases from J, with 16 bases between. The germline gives CDR1 MDHEN, CDR2 SYDVKM. This CDR3 comprises 15 residues. Study-level findings and limits: The classifier reportedly diagnosed cytomegalovirus status with high specificity and sensitivity. By HLA locus, TCR association rates varied in a later analysis, with DRB1 showing the most and HLA-C the fewest. Some V segments, TRBV6-2 and TRBV6-3 among them, were indistinguishable and were therefore excluded.

Note on this clone: Antigen: not known.

This TCR derives from a woman aged 25 to 39 in good health and CMV-seropositive. The specimen was PBMCs. The rearrangement links TRBV28 to TRBJ1-5, with D possibly TRBD1 on 5 matching bases. CDR3 sequence: CASLGGGEGNQPQHF. Written as DNA, the CDR3 is TGTGCCAGCTTGGGGGGGGGAGAGGGCAATCAGCCCCAGCATTTT.